The T cell receptor (beta chain) under discussion was sequenced for a study of T cell responses to AZD1222 COVID-19 vaccine. Measured with immunoSEQ multiplex PCR; TCRdb has only the in-frame clones, and not every one. The sample has about 150,000 clones; 75% to 95% are singletons. The CDR3 covers 13 residues. V lost 2 bases, J lost 3 bases, and 6 bases lay in between. Of note for this clone: What it recognizes is unknown.

Overall study findings and caveats: Nearly half of spike-specific TCRs reportedly target unmutated variant regions. Clonal diversity was possibly underestimated, and white British individuals and females predominated among donors. Vaccination with two AZD1222 doses was followed by a rise in Spike-specific TCR breadth and depth. Scientists sampled the repertoires only once the peak T cell response had passed.

The sequence was collected from an adult in good health. The sequenced sample was peripheral blood, obtained on day 0 of MenACWY control vaccination. This chain links TRBV12-3 or TRBV12-4 with TRBJ2-3, with D unclear. The CDR3 here is CASSLSSTDTQYF. CDR3 DNA sequence: TGTGCCAGCAGTTTATCTTCAACAGATACGCAGTATTTT.